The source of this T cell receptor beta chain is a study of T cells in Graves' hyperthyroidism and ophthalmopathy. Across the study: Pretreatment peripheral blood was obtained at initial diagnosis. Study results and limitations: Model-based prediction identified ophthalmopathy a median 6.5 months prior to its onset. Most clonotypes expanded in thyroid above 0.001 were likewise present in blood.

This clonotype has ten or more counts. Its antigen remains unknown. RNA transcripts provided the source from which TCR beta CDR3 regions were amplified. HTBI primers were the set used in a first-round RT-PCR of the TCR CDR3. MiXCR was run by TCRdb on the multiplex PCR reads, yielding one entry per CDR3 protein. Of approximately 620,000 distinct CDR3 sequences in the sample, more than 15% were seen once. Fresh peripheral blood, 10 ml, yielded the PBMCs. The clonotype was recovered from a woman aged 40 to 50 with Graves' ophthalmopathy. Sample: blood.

DNA for the CDR3: TGCGCCAGCAGCTTCGGACAGGCCTGGGAGACCCAGTACTTC. Translation gives CASSFGQAWETQYF. The chain has TRBV5-1 and TRBJ2-5; 7 bases map to TRBD1. The V gene end was trimmed by 2 bases and the J gene end by 5 bases; junction bases not matched to a gene: 6. This CDR3 region has 14 residues. The germline CDR1 and CDR2 sequences are SGHRS and YFSETQ. The variable domain in full, completed from reference TRBV5-1 and TRBJ2-5, reads KAGVTQTPRYLIKTRGQQVTLSCSPISGHRSVSWYQQTPGQGLQFLFEYFSETQRNKGNFPGRFSGRQFSNSRSEMNVSTLELGDSALYLCASSFGQAWETQYFGPGTRLLVL.